The source of this T cell receptor (beta chain) is a study of regulatory T cells in long-lasting Graves disease. Notes on the study in general: Whereas new patients shared 970 or so public clonotypes, persistent patients shared more, at 2,500 to 3,500. With a small sample size, accuracy may have been reduced.

Time point: newly diagnosed GD, antithyroid drugs for less than 3 months. Generation of the TCR library employed RNA extracted from PBMCs. In this sample, this clonotype turned up many times. What it recognizes is unknown. This CDR3 is 17 amino acids long. The junction had 8 bases not matched to a gene; V was cut back by 5 bases and J by 1 base. Building of the TCR beta libraries involved iRepertoire HTBI primers and Arm-PCR of CDR3 regions. A single record per CDR3 protein comes from TCRdb applying MiXCR to the multiplex PCR reads. The table lists 360,000 or so distinct CDR3 sequences, 12% of them singletons. The data were also submitted as part of a second study, on T cells in Graves' hyperthyroidism and ophthalmopathy. That source reports: Diagnostic decisions used clinical symptoms, serum thyroxine and TRAb, thyroid ultrasound and orbital computed tomography. RT-PCR in the first round (using the HTBI primer set) targeted the TCR CDR3.

The chain links TRBV12-3 or TRBV12-4 to TRBJ2-3; 11 bases fit TRBD2. The sequencing here drew on peripheral blood mononuclear cells (PBMCs), taken at new diagnosis, from a patient treated with antithyroid drugs. The sequence was collected from a woman younger than 30 with Graves disease. The chain's CDR3 is CASSPRVTSGGTDTQYF. In DNA, the CDR3 is TGTGCCAGCAGTCCCAGGGTGACTAGCGGGGGCACAGATACGCAGTATTTT.